These 30 T cell receptor beta chains came from one sample sequenced in a study of T-cell reconstitution after alpha-beta-depleted transplantation in children (dated by TCRdb to the mid-2010s). The protocol used for the library was PCR. Sequencing took place on an Illumina HiSeq 2500. Molecular barcoding was employed in the preparation of TCR libraries, with unique molecular identifiers being used to normalize TCRbeta repertoire quantification. TCRdb reprocessed the public reads (quality trimming at Q25 with fastp, clone calling with MiXCR) and kept in-frame beta chains. Every CDR3 protein is listed once, alongside the most common genes and DNA of its rows. The sample table records about 440,000 distinct CDR3 sequences; roughly 43% of these occur just once. The top ten clonotypes cover around a quarter of the sample. Interpreted using the paper, the treatment or condition label stands for: allogeneic hematopoietic cell transplantation with graft depleted of TCRalphabeta T cells and CD19 B cells.

The sequencing used PBMCs, collected before TCRalphabeta/CD19-depleted stem cell transplant. These receptors were taken from a girl aged 2-10 years with aplastic anemia, due to receive a stem cell transplant.

This clonotype turned up a few times. V is TRBV7-2 and J is TRBJ2-3; possibly TRBD1 for D (6 bases). Germline V gene lookup returns CDR1 SGHTA and CDR2 FQGNSA. This CDR3 contains 12 residues. V lost 7 bases and J lost 6, with 11 bases in between. The CDR3 DNA reads as TGTGCCAGCACCAGAGACAGGGATACGCAGTATTTT. Amino acid sequence: CASTRDRDTQYF. Full variable domain (rest looked up from reference TRBV7-2 and TRBJ2-3): GAGVSQSPSNKVTEKGKDVELRCDPISGHTALYWYRQSLGQGLEFLIYFQGNSAPDKSGLPSDRFSAERTGGSVSTLTIQRTQQEDSAVYLCASTRDRDTQYFGPGTRLTVL.

As to this clonotype: One end of the junction is discordant with germline, which a read error may explain. The chain combines TRBV5-1 with TRBJ2-3; D is uncertain. CDR1 is SGHRS and CDR2 is YFSETQ in the germline V gene. CDR3 length: 12 residues. The DNA of the CDR3 is TGTGCCAGCAGCCCCGATACAGATACGCAGTATTTT. Its protein product is CASSPDTDTQYF.

This clonotype was observed once. The CDR3 here is CSAPRDMNYEQYF. The CDR3 region has the DNA TGCAGTGCTCCCAGGGACATGAACTACGAGCAGTACTTC. This sequence joins TRBV20-1 and TRBJ2-7, with D possibly TRBD1 on 6 matching bases. The CDR3 runs to 13 residues. Trimming shortened V by 5 bases and J by 3 bases, and 14 bases separated the two germline ends. CDR1 and CDR2 (germline): DFQATT, SNEGSKA (reference sequence).

This clonotype was seen at least ten times. The V gene is TRBV28, the J gene TRBJ1-1; unclear D gene. V lost 2 bases and J 11 bases, leaving 18 bases between the germline ends. CDR3 length equals 14 residues. Germline loops: CDR1 MDHEN, CDR2 SYDVKM. The CDR3 loop reads CASSLVGPPPLAFF. DNA for the CDR3: TGTGCCAGCAGTTTAGTTGGACCTCCCCCGTTGGCTTTCTTT.

There are a few counts of this clonotype. The CDR3 region has the DNA TGTGCCAGCAGCTTCCTCGTGGGAGACGCGAACACCGGGGAGCTGTTTTTT. Its translation is CASSFLVGDANTGELFF. The chain recombines TRBV7-9 with TRBJ2-2, with D perhaps matching TRBD2 (5 bases). The CDR3 length is 17 residues. CDR1 and CDR2 (germline): SEHNR, FQNEAQ (reference sequence). The V gene lost 3 bases and the J gene lost 0 bases, with 14 bases spanning the gap. Complete variable domain (other parts from reference TRBV7-9 and TRBJ2-2): DTGVSQNPRHKITKRGQNVTFRCDPISEHNRLYWYRQTLGQGPEFLTYFQNEAQLEKSRLLSDRFSAERPKGSFSTLEIQRTEQGDSAMYLCASSFLVGDANTGELFFGEGSRLTVL.

This clonotype was found a few times. The rearrangement links TRBV29-1 to TRBJ2-5; a possible D gene is TRBD2 (7 bases). V was shortened by 7 bases and J by 2 bases, with 17 bases between the two germline ends. The CDR3 contains 14 residues. Germline values: CDR1 SQVTM, CDR2 ANQGSEA. This CDR3 is CSAAEGGRQETQYF. The DNA of the CDR3 is TGCAGCGCCGCGGAGGGGGGGCGGCAAGAGACCCAGTACTTC.

This rearrangement joins TRBV7-9 to TRBJ2-7; 11 positions match TRBD2. Germline loops: CDR1 SEHNR, CDR2 FQNEAQ (reference sequence). V shed 1 base, J shed 9 bases, and the junction held 8 bases outside the gene matches. There are 15 residues in the CDR3. The CDR3 region is CASSLEASGRIWQYF. The CDR3 DNA follows: TGTGCCAGCAGCTTAGAGGCTAGCGGGAGGATCTGGCAGTACTTC. The full variable domain, its missing parts supplied by reference TRBV7-9 and TRBJ2-7, is DTGVSQNPRHKITKRGQNVTFRCDPISEHNRLYWYRQTLGQGPEFLTYFQNEAQLEKSRLLSDRFSAERPKGSFSTLEIQRTEQGDSAMYLCASSLEASGRIWQYFGPGTRLTVT.

The chain has TRBV5-1 and TRBJ2-6; TRBD2 is a possible D gene (5 bases). The V gene lost 0 bases and the J gene lost 1 base, with 11 bases spanning the gap. In germline, CDR1 is SGHRS, CDR2 YFSETQ. The CDR3 consists of 17 residues. The CDR3 nucleotides are TGCGCCAGCAGCTTGGCCTGGCGGGCTTCTGGGGCCAACGTCCTGACTTTC. This codes for CASSLAWRASGANVLTF. Looking up the rest from reference TRBV5-1 and TRBJ2-6 gives the full variable domain: KAGVTQTPRYLIKTRGQQVTLSCSPISGHRSVSWYQQTPGQGLQFLFEYFSETQRNKGNFPGRFSGRQFSNSRSEMNVSTLELGDSALYLCASSLAWRASGANVLTFGAGSRLTVL.

The rearrangement joins TRBV6-5 to TRBJ2-2, with TRBD1 matching 7 bases. Germline V gene sequence: CDR1 MNHEY, CDR2 SVGAGI. V lost 4 bases and J lost 0; bases outside the gene matches: 14. This CDR3 comprises 19 residues. The CDR3 is CASSLSRRRDSTNTGELFF. The CDR3 DNA reads as TGTGCCAGCAGTTTGAGTCGTCGACGGGACAGCACGAACACCGGGGAGCTGTTTTTT.

This clonotype was seen ten or more times. The V and J genes are TRBV28 and TRBJ2-2; TRBD2 might be the D (7 bases). Germline V gene sequence: CDR1 MDHEN, CDR2 SYDVKM. This CDR3 is 16 amino acids long. V lost 8 bases and J 6 bases, leaving 22 bases between the germline ends. The CDR3 nucleotides are TGTGCCAGCTTAAAAGCAATGGGGGGGGGCCCCGGGGAGCTGTTTTTT. Amino acid sequence: CASLKAMGGGPGELFF.

In this sample, this clonotype turned up a few times. The V call is TRBV10-2, the J call TRBJ1-1; TRBD1 agrees at 7 bases. CDR3 length: 14 amino acids. Germline trimming cut 2 bases from V and 0 bases from J; bases unmatched to any gene: 0. Germline CDR1 is WSHSY and CDR2 is SAAADI. This CDR3 is CASSERGLNTEAFF. The CDR3 DNA reads TGCGCCAGCAGTGAGAGGGGGCTGAACACTGAAGCTTTCTTT.

The chain employs TRBV28 and TRBJ2-7; 7 bases map to TRBD1. Germline-derived CDR1 and CDR2 are MDHEN and SYDVKM. The J segment lost 4 bases and the V segment lost 4 bases, leaving 10 bases of the junction unmatched. This CDR3 has 15 amino acids. CDR3 DNA: TGTGCCAGCAGTTCCGCCCAGACAGGGCTTTACGAGCAGTACTTC. Amino acids: CASSSAQTGLYEQYF.

The J gene is TRBJ2-3, the V gene TRBV28; D gene unclear. This CDR3 contains 16 residues. From germline, CDR1 is MDHEN and CDR2 SYDVKM. V was trimmed by 4 bases and J by 3 bases, leaving 17 bases between them. The CDR3 nucleotides are TGTGCCAGCAGTTCAGAAGGTGCGAGCAGTACAGATACGCAGTATTTT. This gives the protein CASSSEGASSTDTQYF.

CDR3 nucleotide sequence: TGCAGTGCTAGAGTGGGGCCAACCTCTTGGTTCTTC. Protein sequence: CSARVGPTSWFF. The V gene is TRBV20-1, the J gene TRBJ2-1; tentative D call: TRBD1 (5 bases). The CDR3 covers 12 residues. Trimming cost V 1 base and J 15 bases, with 16 bases left between them. The germline CDR1 and CDR2 sequences are DFQATT and SNEGSKA (reference sequence).

The V and J genes are TRBV7-8 and TRBJ1-6; 11 nucleotides match TRBD1. In germline, CDR1 is SGHVS, CDR2 FQNEAQ. CDR3 length: 16 amino acids. V lost 4 bases and J lost 9; bases outside the gene matches: 8. CDR3 DNA sequence: TGTGCCAGCAGCTCCCGGGACAGGGGGGCGGGTTCACCCCTCCACTTT. Its protein is CASSSRDRGAGSPLHF.

With regard to this clonotype: A clone one base away is much larger, so this may be a read error. This is likely a read error, given that the CDR3 carries no conserved phenylalanine or tryptophan at its end. The genes are TRBV12-3 or TRBV12-4 and TRBJ2-1, with D tentatively TRBD1 (5 bases). The V gene lost 4 bases and the J gene lost 13 bases, with 17 bases spanning the gap. The CDR3 sequence is 13 residues long. The CDR3, as DNA: TGTGCCAGCAGTTCGACAGCTTTATCCCTCCAGTTCTCC. Translated, it gives CASSSTALSLQFS.

The chain combines TRBV28 with TRBJ1-2; perhaps TRBD1 as D (5 bases). V lost 2 bases, J lost 4 bases, and 14 bases lay in between. Germline loops: CDR1 MDHEN, CDR2 SYDVKM. There are 15 residues in the CDR3. This chain's CDR3 is CASSLVIPGPYGYTF. For the CDR3, the DNA is TGTGCCAGCAGTTTAGTCATTCCAGGGCCCTATGGCTACACCTTC.

The rearrangement uses TRBV15 and TRBJ1-5; D is uncertain. The germline CDR1 and CDR2 sequences are LNHNV and YYDKDF (reference sequence). The CDR3 contains 17 residues. V was trimmed by 0 bases and J by 1 base, leaving 13 bases between them. CDR3 bases: TGTGCCACCAGCAGAGATAGGGCCTTAGAGAGCAATCAGCCCCAGCATTTT. This codes for CATSRDRALESNQPQHF.

This sequence joins TRBV9 and TRBJ1-1, with a weak D call TRBD1 (5 bases). The CDR3 is 16 residues long. The V end lost 0 bases, the J end lost 4 bases, and 16 bases lay between the germline ends. Germline V CDR1 and CDR2: SGDLS, YYNGEE. CDR3 region: CASSVEIERGRTEAFF. The CDR3 coding sequence is TGTGCCAGCAGCGTAGAAATAGAGAGGGGCCGCACTGAAGCTTTCTTT.

V is TRBV10-3 and J is TRBJ2-7, with D possibly matching TRBD1 (6 bases). V shed 10 bases and J shed 3 bases, with 13 bases lying between them. Germline loops: CDR1 ENHRY, CDR2 SYGVKD. The CDR3 spans 12 residues. Here the CDR3 DNA reads TGTGCCAGCCGGGACAAAGGCTACGAGCAGTACTTC. Amino acid sequence: CASRDKGYEQYF.

This clonotype was detected only a few times. V is TRBV24-1 and J is TRBJ2-1; TRBD1 agrees at 7 bases. There are 18 residues in the CDR3. Germline assignment: CDR1 KGHDR and CDR2 SFDVKD. Trimming removed 4 bases from V and 8 bases from J; junction bases left unmatched: 19. The CDR3 reads CATSDQTPDRTLEDEQFF. The CDR3 DNA reads as TGTGCCACCAGTGACCAAACCCCGGACAGGACGTTAGAGGATGAGCAGTTCTTC.

V gene TRBV29-1 combines with J gene TRBJ1-5; 7 bases are a match to TRBD1. CDR3 size: 12 residues. CDR1 SQVTM and CDR2 ANQGSEA come from the germline V gene. The trim removed 4 bases at V and 5 bases at J, leaving 2 bases unmatched. The DNA for the CDR3 is TGCAGCGTTGGGACAGGCGATCAGCCCCAGCATTTT. Residues: CSVGTGDQPQHF.

About this clonotype: This may be a read error, as it is one base from a much larger clone. The rearrangement links TRBV5-5 to TRBJ1-6; D ambiguous. This CDR3 has 13 residues. Looked up from germline, CDR1 is SGHKS and CDR2 is YYEKEE (reference sequence). V lost 0 bases and J 13 bases, leaving 11 bases between the germline ends. The CDR3: CASSLEAETPLHF. The CDR3 nucleotides are TGTGCCAGCAGCTTGGAGGCAGAGACTCCCCTCCACTTT. Complete variable domain (other parts from reference TRBV5-5 and TRBJ1-6): DAGVTQSPTHLIKTRGQQVTLRCSPISGHKSVSWYQQVLGQGPQFIFQYYEKEERGRGNFPDRFSARQFPNYSSELNVNALLLGDSALYLCASSLEAETPLHFGNGTRLTVT.

The rearrangement links TRBV20-1 to TRBJ1-1; 7 nucleotides line up with TRBD1. CDR1 is DFQATT and CDR2 is SNEGSKA in the germline V gene (reference sequence). The CDR3 runs 12 residues. The V gene end was trimmed by 2 bases and the J gene end by 13 bases; junction bases not matched to a gene: 10. The CDR3 protein is CSARRSLDRNFF. CDR3 coding DNA: TGCAGTGCTAGAAGATCCCTGGACAGGAATTTCTTT.

As regards this clonotype: The DNA is left out, because the CDR3 cannot be placed on it with certainty; the CDR3 is given as TCRdb lists it. The chain's CDR3 is CASSAYRGTPGSCFF. The chain carries TRBV7-3 and TRBJ2-2; the D segment call TRBD1 is taken from the table without a DNA check. Ends included, the CDR3 has 15 residues. Germline-derived CDR1 and CDR2 are SGHTA and FQGTGA.

The chain joins TRBV12-3 or TRBV12-4 to TRBJ1-2, with 8 bases lining up with TRBD1. The V segment lost 3 bases and the J segment 7 bases; nucleotides outside the gene matches: 10. This CDR3 has 15 amino acids. The CDR3 protein is CASSFTPGGFFGYTF. CDR3 coding DNA: TGTGCCAGCAGTTTTACCCCAGGGGGCTTTTTTGGCTACACCTTC.

This rearrangement joins TRBV20-1 to TRBJ1-4, with TRBD1 matching over 9 bases. V lost 3 bases, J lost 0 bases, and 8 bases stayed unmatched. This CDR3 is 17 amino acids long. CDR1 is DFQATT, CDR2 SNEGSKA, per germline (reference sequence). CDR3 in amino acids: CSARRQGVPATNEKLFF. In nucleotides, the CDR3 is TGCAGTGCTAGGCGACAGGGGGTCCCTGCAACTAATGAAAAACTGTTTTTT.

The chain uses TRBV18 and TRBJ2-1; 9 bases line up with TRBD1. Trimming removed 4 bases from V and 9 bases from J; junction bases left unmatched: 19. Germline CDR1 KGHSH, CDR2 LQKENI. The CDR3 has 18 residues. CDR3 loop: CASSRTDPGQGNLGEQFF. CDR3 DNA: TGTGCCAGCTCACGAACCGACCCGGGACAGGGAAATCTAGGTGAGCAGTTCTTC. Looking up the rest from reference TRBV18 and TRBJ2-1 gives the full variable domain: NAGVMQNPRHLVRRRGQEARLRCSPMKGHSHVYWYRQLPEEGLKFMVYLQKENIIDESGMPKERFSAEFPKEGPSILRIQQVVRGDSAAYFCASSRTDPGQGNLGEQFFGPGTRLTVL.

This clonotype was seen just once. CDR3 sequence (DNA): TGTGCCAGCAGTTACGGCCCGAATGAAGCTTTCTTT. It encodes CASSYGPNEAFF. The V gene is TRBV6-2 or TRBV6-3, the J gene TRBJ1-1; D ambiguous. Trimming pared 2 bases from V and 7 bases from J, leaving 8 bases between. This CDR3 region has 12 residues. Germline lookup yields CDR1 MNHEY and CDR2 SVGEGT.

The table lists this clonotype with a few counts. The chain recombines TRBV3-1 with TRBJ2-1; D not certain. The V end was cut by 3 bases, the J end by 10 bases, with 7 bases between. The germline V gene has CDR1 LGHDT and CDR2 YNNKEL (reference sequence). CDR3 length equals 11 residues. The DNA for the CDR3 is TGTGCCAGCAGCCATAGCAGCGAGCAGTTCTTC. It codes for CASSHSSEQFF.